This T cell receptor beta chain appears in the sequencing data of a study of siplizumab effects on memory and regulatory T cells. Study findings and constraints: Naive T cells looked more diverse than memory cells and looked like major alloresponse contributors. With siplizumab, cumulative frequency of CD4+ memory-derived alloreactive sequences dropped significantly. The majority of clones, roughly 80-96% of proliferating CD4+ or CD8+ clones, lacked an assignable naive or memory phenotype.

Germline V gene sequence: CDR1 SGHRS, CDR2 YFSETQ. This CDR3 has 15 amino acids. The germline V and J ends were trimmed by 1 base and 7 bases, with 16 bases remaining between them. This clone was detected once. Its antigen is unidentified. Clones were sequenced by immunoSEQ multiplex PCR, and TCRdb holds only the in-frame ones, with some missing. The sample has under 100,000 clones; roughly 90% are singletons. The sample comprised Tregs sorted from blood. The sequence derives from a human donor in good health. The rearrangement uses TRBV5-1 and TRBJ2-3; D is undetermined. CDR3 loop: CASSLSDGASNTQYF. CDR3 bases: TGCGCCAGCAGCTTGTCGGACGGAGCCTCAAATACGCAGTATTTT.